This paragraph covers one T cell receptor (beta chain) sequence. PCR amplification relied on 60 Vbeta primers (plus 13 Jbeta primers). Profiled with immunoSEQ multiplex PCR; TCRdb holds only in-frame clones, not every one. The data show some 100,000 clones, 75% to 85% seen once. This entry belongs to a study of cytomegalovirus exposure and HLA in healthy donors. The CDR3 is made up of 14 amino acids. Germline values: CDR1 LNHDA, CDR2 SQIVND (reference sequence). Trimming cost V 7 bases and J 4 bases, with 13 bases left between them. The TCR was taken from a female donor in good health and CMV-seropositive. The sequenced sample was PBMCs. The gene calls are TRBV19 and TRBJ1-4; D not certain. The CDR3 sequence: CASTKEAFNEKLFF. DNA of the CDR3: TGTGCCAGTACAAAGGAGGCCTTTAATGAAAAACTGTTTTTT.